The source of this TCR beta chain is a study of CD8 T cells in ankylosing spondylitis. Points from the study as a whole: Past research had described some motif variants in reactive arthritis synovial fluid and blood. Disease-linked clones, CD8+, were relatively rare in peripheral blood. Ankylosing spondylitis blood appeared to be characterized by a TCR beta motif of 8 or 9 highly homologous variants.

Germline CDR1 and CDR2: SQVTM and ANQGSEA. V was clipped by 4 bases and J by 6 bases, with 13 bases between them. The CDR3 consists of 12 residues. In making TCR beta libraries, quantitative 5'-RACE with molecular barcodes was used. Using its own MiXCR run on the 5' RACE reads, TCRdb lists one record per CDR3 protein. The table records some 270,000 distinct CDR3 sequences, over 15% of them present only once. As to this clonotype: Antigen unknown.

The origin of this receptor is a male donor with ankylosing spondylitis or in good health (not recorded which). The chain is built from TRBV29-1 and TRBJ2-7; D remains ambiguous. Input material: blood, either unsorted or a sorted T cell fraction (not recorded which). The CDR3 coding sequence is TGCAGCGTTGTAGGCCCGAAGAGCGAGCAGTACTTC. Its translation is CSVVGPKSEQYF.